The 24 T cell receptor beta chains reported below all come from one sample, sequenced in a study of T cells in Graves' hyperthyroidism and ophthalmopathy. Researchers took RNA transcripts and amplified the TCR beta CDR3 regions from them. During a first-round RT-PCR of the TCR CDR3, the HTBI primer set was used. TCRdb analysed the multiplex PCR reads with MiXCR anew, one entry per CDR3 protein. The data contain over 300,000 distinct CDR3 sequences, more than 11% of them singletons. The sample was blood. These receptors were taken from a woman aged 55-70 years with Graves' hyperthyroidism.

This chain uses TRBV27 with TRBJ1-6, with 7 positions matching TRBD1. This CDR3 has 14 residues. Germline V gene lookup returns CDR1 MNHEY and CDR2 SMNVEV (reference sequence). J gave up 9 bases and V 4 bases, and 6 bases lay outside the gene matches. The DNA for the CDR3 is TGTGCCAGCAGTTGGGCAGGGGGAAGTTCACCCCTCCACTTT. As protein: CASSWAGGSSPLHF.

This clonotype was observed at least ten times. V is TRBV11-3 and J is TRBJ2-3; TRBD1 might be the D (5 bases). The CDR3 is 12 residues long. Germline CDR1 SGHNT, CDR2 YENEEA. Trimming removed 6 bases from V and 6 bases from J, with 10 bases in between. The CDR3 DNA reads as TGTGCCAGCAGACCCCCAGGGGATACGCAGTATTTT. This gives the protein CASRPPGDTQYF.

This clonotype was counted ten times or more. The V call is TRBV20-1, the J call TRBJ2-7; D is unresolved. The CDR3 length is 11 residues. Between the trimmed V and J ends, which lost 1 base and 2 bases, there was a span of 3 bases. Germline V gives CDR1 DFQATT, CDR2 SNEGSKA (reference sequence). CDR3 protein: CSARGAYEQYF. As DNA, the CDR3 is TGCAGTGCTAGAGGTGCCTACGAGCAGTACTTC.

The table lists this clonotype with many counts. The chain links TRBV11-2 to TRBJ2-7, with 9 nucleotides matching TRBD1. Germline V gene data show CDR1 as SGHAT and CDR2 as FQNNGV. The CDR3 has 15 residues. The ends lost 2 bases at V and 5 bases at J; junction bases unmatched: 7. In nucleotides, the CDR3 is TGTGCCAGCAGCTTATATGGGACAGGGCTCAACGAGCAGTACTTC. It specifies CASSLYGTGLNEQYF.

This clonotype has only a few counts. J is TRBJ2-7 and V is TRBV5-1; D is perhaps TRBD2 (6 bases). Between the trimmed V and J ends, which lost 3 bases and 2 bases, there was a span of 15 bases. CDR1 and CDR2 from the germline V gene are SGHRS and YFSETQ. The CDR3 runs 15 residues. The CDR3 nucleotides are TGCGCCAGCAGCTCGGGAGTAGCGATGACCTACGAGCAGTACTTC. Its translation is CASSSGVAMTYEQYF. Looking up the rest from reference TRBV5-1 and TRBJ2-7 gives the full variable domain: KAGVTQTPRYLIKTRGQQVTLSCSPISGHRSVSWYQQTPGQGLQFLFEYFSETQRNKGNFPGRFSGRQFSNSRSEMNVSTLELGDSALYLCASSSGVAMTYEQYFGPGTRLTVT.

This clonotype was found a few times. The chain is built from TRBV14 and TRBJ2-3; D is unresolved. Trimming cost V 2 bases and J 6 bases, with 9 bases left between them. There are 13 residues in the CDR3. CDR1 is SGHDN, CDR2 FVKESK, per germline. The CDR3 here is CASSQIWPDTQYF. The CDR3 coding sequence is TGTGCCAGCAGCCAAATCTGGCCTGATACGCAGTATTTT.

The V call is TRBV7-9, the J call TRBJ2-4; 8 positions match TRBD2. This CDR3 spans 17 amino acids. Unmatched junction bases numbered 14, after V lost 4 bases and J lost 6 bases. Germline assignment: CDR1 SEHNR and CDR2 FQNEAQ (reference sequence). The CDR3 protein is CASSSRTSRESINIQYF. In nucleotides, the CDR3 is TGTGCCAGCAGCTCAAGGACTAGCAGGGAGAGCATAAACATTCAGTACTTC.

Details on this clonotype: At one end, the junction sequence differs from germline, possibly due to a read error. The rearrangement links TRBV10-3 to TRBJ2-1; either TRBD1 or TRBD2 may supply D (5 bases each). Germline values: CDR1 ENHRY, CDR2 SYGVKD. CDR3 length: 14 residues. As DNA, the CDR3 is TGTGCCATCAGTGAGGGGGCTAGCAGCAATAAGCAGTTCTTC. Protein sequence: CAISEGASSNKQFF.

For this clonotype: A read error may be the cause here, since a much bigger clone is one base away. This chain uses TRBV20-1 with TRBJ1-1; D is ambiguous. Germline V CDR1 and CDR2: DFQATT, SNEGSKA (reference sequence). Between the trimmed V and J ends, which lost 6 bases and 3 bases, there was a span of 14 bases. This CDR3 has 13 residues. CDR3 residues: CSASKQPDTEAFF. CDR3 nucleotide sequence: TGCAGTGCGAGCAAACAGCCTGACACTGAAGCTTTCTTT.

This clonotype was observed a handful of times. This rearrangement joins TRBV19 to TRBJ2-1, with D hard to call. Per the germline V gene, CDR1 is LNHDA and CDR2 is SQIVND (reference sequence). The V gene lost 3 bases and the J gene lost 7 bases, with 16 bases spanning the gap. The CDR3 is 15 amino acids. The CDR3 DNA sequence: TGTGCCAGTAGTATCCCCCGGACGAAGGGTAATGAGCAGTTCTTC. Protein sequence: CASSIPRTKGNEQFF. Supplemented by reference TRBV19 and TRBJ2-1, the full variable domain reads DGGITQSPKYLFRKEGQNVTLSCEQNLNHDAMYWYRQDPGQGLRLIYYSQIVNDFQKGDIAEGYSVSREKKESFPLTVTSAQKNPTAFYLCASSIPRTKGNEQFFGPGTRLTVL.

The chain couples TRBV9 to TRBJ2-2, with 14 bases identical to TRBD2. Unmatched junction bases numbered 4, after V lost 5 bases and J lost 7 bases. There are 15 residues in the CDR3. Germline-derived CDR1 and CDR2 are SGDLS and YYNGEE. CDR3 sequence (DNA): TGTGCCAGCAGAGGACTAGCGGGAGGAGGCGGGGAGCTGTTTTTT. Translated: CASRGLAGGGGELFF.

This chain joins TRBV6-2 or TRBV6-3 and TRBJ2-2; 9 bases fit TRBD1. Trimming took 7 bases from V and 5 from J; bases not matched to a gene: 11. This CDR3 is 16 amino acids long. Germline CDR1 MNHEY, CDR2 SVGEGT. This CDR3 reads CASKVGTGYFTGELFF. The CDR3 bases are TGTGCCAGCAAAGTAGGGACAGGGTACTTTACCGGGGAGCTGTTTTTT.

The chain uses TRBV12-3 or TRBV12-4 and TRBJ1-3; unclear D gene. The CDR3 contains 16 residues. V lost 5 bases, J lost 0 bases, and 14 bases lay in between. The CDR3 DNA reads TGTGCCAGCAGTACCCGACGCAGGAGCTCTGGAAACACCATATATTTT. Encoded protein: CASSTRRRSSGNTIYF.

Ten or more counts support this clonotype. The chain links TRBV5-4 to TRBJ2-3; 8 bases agree with TRBD1. The CDR3 spans 15 residues. Germline CDR1 reads SGHNT; CDR2 reads YYREEE (reference sequence). V dropped 4 bases and J dropped 1; count of bases not matched to a gene: 5. The CDR3: CASSEGTGGTDTQYF. The CDR3 nucleotides read TGTGCCAGCAGCGAGGGGACAGGTGGCACAGATACGCAGTATTTT.

This clonotype was detected a few times. The V and J genes are TRBV5-6 and TRBJ2-4; the D gene is possibly TRBD2 (5 bases). Trimming shortened V by 2 bases and J by 0 bases, and 9 bases separated the two germline ends. Looked up from germline, CDR1 is SGHDT and CDR2 is YYEEEE. The CDR3 consists of 15 residues. Here the CDR3 reads CASSFWGEAKNIQYF. In nucleotides, the CDR3 is TGTGCCAGCAGCTTTTGGGGAGAAGCCAAAAACATTCAGTACTTC.

This clonotype was recorded at least ten times. V usage is TRBV30 and J usage is TRBJ1-5; D is undetermined. The V gene's germline CDR1 is GTSNPN and CDR2 SVGIG (reference sequence). V was trimmed by 0 bases and J by 4 bases, leaving 10 bases between them. The CDR3 totals 14 residues. CDR3 sequence reads: CAWSVSFGNQPQHF. CDR3 in DNA: TGTGCCTGGAGTGTTTCCTTCGGGAATCAGCCCCAGCATTTT.

This sequence joins TRBV9 and TRBJ1-5, with D possibly being TRBD1 (6 bases). CDR1 is SGDLS and CDR2 is YYNGEE in the germline V gene. V lost 3 bases and J 3 bases, leaving 13 bases between the germline ends. The length of the CDR3 is 15 residues. The CDR3, as DNA: TGTGCCAGCAGCGCGACAGGAGATCCCAATCAGCCCCAGCATTTT. Its protein product is CASSATGDPNQPQHF. The entire variable domain, with the rest obtained from reference TRBV9 and TRBJ1-5, is as follows: DSGVTQTPKHLITATGQRVTLRCSPRSGDLSVYWYQQSLDQGLQFLIQYYNGEERAKGNILERFSAQQFPDLHSELNLSSLELGDSALYFCASSATGDPNQPQHFGDGTRLSIL.

Many counts were recorded for this clonotype. The chain joins TRBV3-1 to TRBJ2-2; D remains unclear. This CDR3 has 13 amino acids. With 5 bases removed from V and 6 bases from J, the gap between germline ends came to 10 bases. CDR1 and CDR2 (germline): LGHDT, YNNKEL (reference sequence). The CDR3 DNA sequence: TGTGCCAGCAGCTTTCTAGGGCCCGGGGAGCTGTTTTTT. Translating gives CASSFLGPGELFF.

The rearrangement links TRBV6-5 to TRBJ2-6; either TRBD1 or TRBD2 may supply D (5 bases each). Looked up from germline, CDR1 is MNHEY and CDR2 is SVGAGI. CDR3 length equals 15 residues. V lost 2 bases and J 4 bases, leaving 9 bases between the germline ends. The CDR3 bases are TGTGCCAGCAGTTACCACGGGGCCGGGGCCAACGTCCTGACTTTC. Its translation is CASSYHGAGANVLTF.

The chain couples TRBV29-1 to TRBJ2-1; perhaps TRBD1 as D (7 bases). The CDR3 covers 15 residues. Germline CDR1 and CDR2: SQVTM and ANQGSEA. The V and J ends lost 5 bases and 7 bases respectively, with 21 bases between them. This CDR3 reads CSVQGMRPGGNEQFF. CDR3 nucleotide sequence: TGCAGCGTTCAGGGGATGAGACCAGGGGGGAATGAGCAGTTCTTC.

This clonotype was counted only a few times. A single base separates this from a much larger clone, so it may be a read error. The V gene is TRBV6-4, the J gene TRBJ2-7; the D gene is possibly TRBD2 (6 bases). The V gene's germline CDR1 is MRHNA and CDR2 SNTAGT. This CDR3 region has 13 residues. CDR3 DNA sequence: TGTACCAGCAGGCGGGACGGCAACTACGAGCAGTACTTC. It yields the protein CTSRRDGNYEQYF.

The chain employs TRBV6-1 and TRBJ1-2; TRBD1 agrees at 9 bases. Per germline, CDR1 MNHNS and CDR2 SASEGT. V gave up 8 bases and J gave up 4 bases; unmatched junction bases: 11. This CDR3 region has 15 residues. Written as DNA, the CDR3 is TGTGCCAGCGGACCTGTGGGACAGGGCCCCTATGGCTACACCTTC. This encodes CASGPVGQGPYGYTF.

The V gene is TRBV5-5, the J gene TRBJ1-5, with TRBD1 matching 10 bases. The CDR3 has 17 residues. The trim removed 2 bases at V and 2 bases at J, leaving 7 bases unmatched. The germline gives CDR1 SGHKS, CDR2 YYEKEE (reference sequence). The CDR3 protein is CASSLGRQGAGNQPQHF. The CDR3, as DNA: TGTGCCAGCAGCTTAGGGCGACAGGGGGCAGGCAATCAGCCCCAGCATTTT.

The chain links TRBV5-5 to TRBJ1-2, with TRBD1 as a possible D gene (5 bases). V shed 1 base and J shed 6 bases, with 7 bases lying between them. The CDR3 is 12 residues long. Germline V CDR1 and CDR2: SGHKS, YYEKEE (reference sequence). In DNA form, the CDR3 reads TGTGCCAGCAGCTTGATGGGGCATGGCTACACCTTC. Amino acids: CASSLMGHGYTF. Complete variable domain (other parts from reference TRBV5-5 and TRBJ1-2): DAGVTQSPTHLIKTRGQQVTLRCSPISGHKSVSWYQQVLGQGPQFIFQYYEKEERGRGNFPDRFSARQFPNYSSELNVNALLLGDSALYLCASSLMGHGYTFGSGTRLTVV.